These T cell receptor beta chains were read from a single sample in a study of blood T cells in healthy people across ages. One entry per CDR3 protein results from TCRdb running MiXCR on the 5' RACE reads. The table records about 800,000 distinct CDR3 sequences, roughly 25% of them present only once. This same sample was also part of a study on T cells of mothers and their children.

Source material: blood. These receptors were collected from a boy aged 10-17 years in good health. The CDR3 runs from the conserved cysteine through the conserved F or W. The D gene is left open where the match is weak. A clone size is listed for some rows: how often the clone was seen (once, few, many), or a class if it is expanded.

clone size: .
V gene: TRBV12-3/TRBV12-4
CDR3 length: 12
D gene: .
J gene: TRBJ2-7
CDR3 protein: CASSRRVPEQYF
CDR3 DNA: TGTGCCAGCAGTCGCAGGGTACCCGAGCAGTACTTC

clone size: few
V gene: TRBV6-5
CDR3 length: 14
D gene: .
J gene: TRBJ2-7
CDR3 protein: CASSISGTVYEQYF
CDR3 DNA: TGTGCCAGCAGTATCTCCGGGACGGTCTACGAGCAGTACTTC

clone size: few
V gene: TRBV5-5
CDR3 length: 12
D gene: TRBD1
J gene: TRBJ1-1
CDR3 protein: CASSAGQVGAFF
CDR3 DNA: TGTGCCAGCAGCGCTGGACAGGTCGGAGCTTTCTTT

clone size: .
V gene: TRBV12-3/TRBV12-4
CDR3 length: 15
D gene: TRBD1
J gene: TRBJ2-5
CDR3 protein: CASSLGQGYSETQYF
CDR3 DNA: TGTGCCAGCAGTCTCGGACAGGGGTATAGTGAGACCCAGTACTTC

clone size: .
V gene: TRBV7-2
CDR3 length: 16
D gene: .
J gene: TRBJ2-3
CDR3 protein: CASSLDDSGTADTQYF
CDR3 DNA: TGTGCCAGCAGCTTAGATGACTCGGGGACGGCAGATACGCAGTATTTT

clone size: few
V gene: TRBV12-3/TRBV12-4
CDR3 length: 17
D gene: .
J gene: TRBJ2-3
CDR3 protein: CASSSMTRTVSTDTQYF
CDR3 DNA: TGTGCCAGCAGTTCGATGACTAGGACCGTTAGCACAGATACGCAGTATTTT

clone size: .
V gene: TRBV12-3/TRBV12-4
CDR3 length: 13
D gene: .
J gene: TRBJ1-1
CDR3 protein: CASSLKADTEAFF
CDR3 DNA: TGTGCCAGCAGTCTAAAGGCAGACACTGAAGCTTTCTTT

clone size: .
V gene: TRBV14
CDR3 length: 16
D gene: .
J gene: TRBJ2-2
CDR3 protein: CASSQDSSGFTGELFF
CDR3 DNA: TGTGCCAGCAGCCAAGATTCCAGCGGGTTCACCGGGGAGCTGTTTTTT

clone size: few
V gene: TRBV2
CDR3 length: 15
D gene: .
J gene: TRBJ2-4
CDR3 protein: CASRQSLLAKNIQYF
CDR3 DNA: TGTGCCAGCAGGCAATCTTTGCTAGCCAAAAACATTCAGTACTTC

clone size: .
V gene: TRBV18
CDR3 length: 12
D gene: .
J gene: TRBJ2-1
CDR3 protein: CASGGLYDEQFF
CDR3 DNA: TGTGCCAGTGGGGGCCTCTACGATGAGCAGTTCTTC

clone size: few
V gene: TRBV19
CDR3 length: 16
D gene: .
J gene: TRBJ2-1
CDR3 protein: CASSIVGGSSYNEQFF
CDR3 DNA: TGTGCCAGTAGTATAGTCGGGGGAAGCTCCTACAATGAGCAGTTCTTC

clone size: .
V gene: TRBV5-5
CDR3 length: 17
D gene: .
J gene: TRBJ2-7
CDR3 protein: CASSPEGLAFRSYEQYF
CDR3 DNA: TGTGCCAGCAGCCCGGAGGGCCTAGCGTTTCGCTCCTACGAGCAGTACTTC

clone size: .
V gene: TRBV2
CDR3 length: 13
D gene: TRBD2
J gene: TRBJ2-1
CDR3 protein: CATGGGSYNEQFF
CDR3 DNA: TGTGCCACTGGCGGGGGCTCCTACAATGAGCAGTTCTTC

clone size: .
V gene: TRBV29-1
CDR3 length: 11
D gene: .
J gene: TRBJ2-1
CDR3 protein: CSVDSDNEQFF
CDR3 DNA: TGCAGCGTAGACAGTGACAATGAGCAGTTCTTC

clone size: few
V gene: TRBV4-3
CDR3 length: 15
D gene: TRBD2
J gene: TRBJ2-1
CDR3 protein: CASSERLAQYNEQFF
CDR3 DNA: TGCGCCAGCAGCGAACGACTAGCGCAATACAATGAGCAGTTCTTC

clone size: few
V gene: TRBV6-5
CDR3 length: 14
D gene: .
J gene: TRBJ2-5
CDR3 protein: CASSYRQGRETQYF
CDR3 DNA: TGTGCCAGCAGTTACAGGCAGGGGAGGGAGACCCAGTACTTC

clone size: .
V gene: TRBV29-1
CDR3 length: 14
D gene: .
J gene: TRBJ2-5
CDR3 protein: CSVEGIRDQETQYF
CDR3 DNA: TGCAGCGTTGAAGGGATACGGGACCAAGAGACCCAGTACTTC

clone size: few
V gene: TRBV7-8
CDR3 length: 17
D gene: TRBD1
J gene: TRBJ1-4
CDR3 protein: CASSLVPWTGLGEKLFF
CDR3 DNA: TGTGCCAGCAGCTTAGTCCCTTGGACAGGTTTAGGCGAAAAACTGTTTTTT

clone size: few
V gene: TRBV29-1
CDR3 length: 14
D gene: TRBD1
J gene: TRBJ2-3
CDR3 protein: CSVSTGGASDTQYF
CDR3 DNA: TGCAGCGTGTCGACAGGGGGCGCGTCAGATACGCAGTATTTT

clone size: .
V gene: TRBV20-1
CDR3 length: 15
D gene: TRBD1
J gene: TRBJ1-2
CDR3 protein: CSALGQESTLGGYTF
CDR3 DNA: TGCAGTGCTCTTGGACAGGAGAGCACGTTGGGTGGCTACACCTTC

clone size: .
V gene: TRBV15
CDR3 length: 16
D gene: .
J gene: TRBJ1-6
CDR3 protein: CATSRGEGRSNSPLHF
CDR3 DNA: TGTGCCACCAGCAGAGGAGAGGGGAGGTCCAATTCACCCCTCCACTTT

clone size: .
V gene: TRBV12-3/TRBV12-4
CDR3 length: 15
D gene: .
J gene: TRBJ1-4
CDR3 protein: CASSRSPATNEKLFF
CDR3 DNA: TGTGCCAGCAGTCGAAGCCCCGCAACTAATGAAAAACTGTTTTTT

clone size: .
V gene: TRBV20-1
CDR3 length: 13
D gene: .
J gene: TRBJ1-4
CDR3 protein: CSARFMGREKLFF
CDR3 DNA: TGCAGTGCTAGATTTATGGGGCGGGAAAAACTGTTTTTT

clone size: few
V gene: TRBV7-2
CDR3 length: 11
D gene: .
J gene: TRBJ2-7
CDR3 protein: CASSLPGEQYF
CDR3 DNA: TGTGCCAGCAGCTTACCCGGCGAGCAGTACTTC

clone size: few
V gene: TRBV7-9
CDR3 length: 14
D gene: .
J gene: TRBJ1-5
CDR3 protein: CASSTPWTNQPQHF
CDR3 DNA: TGTGCCAGCAGCACACCTTGGACTAATCAGCCCCAGCATTTT

clone size: .
V gene: TRBV20-1
CDR3 length: 12
D gene: .
J gene: TRBJ2-3
CDR3 protein: CSASQFRAGQYF
CDR3 DNA: TGCAGTGCCTCACAGTTCCGGGCGGGGCAGTATTTT

clone size: .
V gene: TRBV20-1
CDR3 length: 19
D gene: .
J gene: TRBJ1-4
CDR3 protein: CSARGPGREDQGPNEKLFF
CDR3 DNA: TGCAGTGCTAGAGGGCCAGGGAGAGAAGACCAGGGCCCTAATGAAAAACTGTTTTTT

clone size: few
V gene: TRBV6-1
CDR3 length: 17
D gene: TRBD1
J gene: TRBJ2-1
CDR3 protein: CASRDFAGTGARYEQFF
CDR3 DNA: TGTGCCAGCAGAGATTTCGCCGGGACAGGGGCTCGGTATGAGCAGTTCTTC

clone size: .
V gene: TRBV12-3/TRBV12-4
CDR3 length: 17
D gene: TRBD2
J gene: TRBJ2-1
CDR3 protein: CASSLANSGSGFDEQFF
CDR3 DNA: TGTGCCAGCAGTTTAGCGAATAGCGGGAGCGGTTTCGATGAGCAGTTCTTC

clone size: few
V gene: TRBV29-1
CDR3 length: 12
D gene: .
J gene: TRBJ2-1
CDR3 protein: CSARGRLNEQFF
CDR3 DNA: TGCAGCGCTCGAGGGAGGCTAAATGAGCAGTTCTTC

clone size: .
V gene: TRBV28
CDR3 length: 16
D gene: TRBD2
J gene: TRBJ2-3
CDR3 protein: CASSLFSGEYTDTQYF
CDR3 DNA: TGTGCCAGCAGTTTGTTCAGCGGGGAGTACACAGATACGCAGTATTTT

clone size: few
V gene: TRBV9
CDR3 length: 17
D gene: TRBD2
J gene: TRBJ2-2
CDR3 protein: CASSTSGTSAGTGELFF
CDR3 DNA: TGTGCCAGCAGCACATCCGGGACTAGCGCCGGCACCGGGGAGCTGTTTTTT

clone size: many
V gene: TRBV20-1
CDR3 length: 13
D gene: .
J gene: TRBJ1-5
CDR3 protein: CSAHGAEYQPQHF
CDR3 DNA: TGCAGTGCCCACGGGGCAGAATATCAGCCCCAGCATTTT

clone size: .
V gene: TRBV20-1
CDR3 length: 12
D gene: .
J gene: TRBJ2-4
CDR3 protein: CGANRVGDIQYF
CDR3 DNA: TGCGGTGCTAACAGGGTCGGAGACATTCAGTACTTC

clone size: .
V gene: TRBV12-3/TRBV12-4
CDR3 length: 13
D gene: .
J gene: TRBJ2-7
CDR3 protein: CASSTGIYYEQYF
CDR3 DNA: TGTGCCAGCAGTACCGGGATCTACTACGAGCAGTACTTC

clone size: .
V gene: TRBV20-1
CDR3 length: 16
D gene: .
J gene: TRBJ1-4
CDR3 protein: CSARDEQVATNEKLFF
CDR3 DNA: TGCAGTGCCAGGGATGAGCAGGTCGCAACTAATGAAAAACTGTTTTTT

clone size: .
V gene: TRBV6-6
CDR3 length: 13
D gene: TRBD2
J gene: TRBJ2-5
CDR3 protein: CASSYLAGETQYF
CDR3 DNA: TGTGCCAGCAGTTACCTAGCGGGGGAGACCCAGTACTTC

clone size: .
V gene: TRBV20-1
CDR3 length: 14
D gene: TRBD2
J gene: TRBJ2-3
CDR3 protein: CSATSGARTDTQYF
CDR3 DNA: TGCAGTGCAACTAGCGGAGCCCGCACAGATACGCAGTATTTT

clone size: .
V gene: TRBV30
CDR3 length: 14
D gene: .
J gene: TRBJ2-7
CDR3 protein: CASKIDIDSYEQYF
CDR3 DNA: TGTGCCTCCAAGATCGACATAGATTCCTACGAGCAGTACTTC

clone size: .
V gene: TRBV6-5
CDR3 length: 13
D gene: TRBD1
J gene: TRBJ2-7
CDR3 protein: CASSSRQGTEQYF
CDR3 DNA: TGTGCCAGCAGTTCAAGACAGGGAACCGAGCAGTACTTC

clone size: .
V gene: TRBV27
CDR3 length: 15
D gene: .
J gene: TRBJ1-6
CDR3 protein: CASSLGSVYNSPLHF
CDR3 DNA: TGTGCCAGCAGTTTGGGATCGGTTTATAATTCACCCCTCCACTTT

clone size: .
V gene: TRBV11-2
CDR3 length: 16
D gene: .
J gene: TRBJ2-6
CDR3 protein: CASRDPDMAGANVLTF
CDR3 DNA: TGTGCCAGCCGGGACCCCGATATGGCTGGGGCCAACGTCCTGACTTTC

clone size: .
V gene: TRBV29-1
CDR3 length: 14
D gene: .
J gene: TRBJ2-3
CDR3 protein: CSVDREVGADTQYF
CDR3 DNA: TGCAGCGTCGACAGGGAGGTTGGGGCAGATACGCAGTATTTT

clone size: few
V gene: TRBV11-2
CDR3 length: 15
D gene: TRBD1
J gene: TRBJ1-1
CDR3 protein: CASSLYDRGRTEAFF
CDR3 DNA: TGTGCCAGCAGCTTGTACGACAGGGGGCGAACTGAAGCTTTCTTT

clone size: once
V gene: TRBV14
CDR3 length: 16
D gene: TRBD1
J gene: TRBJ2-7
CDR3 protein: CASSQAPGQGFYEQYF
CDR3 DNA: TGTGCCAGCAGCCAAGCCCCGGGACAGGGATTCTACGAGCAGTACTTC